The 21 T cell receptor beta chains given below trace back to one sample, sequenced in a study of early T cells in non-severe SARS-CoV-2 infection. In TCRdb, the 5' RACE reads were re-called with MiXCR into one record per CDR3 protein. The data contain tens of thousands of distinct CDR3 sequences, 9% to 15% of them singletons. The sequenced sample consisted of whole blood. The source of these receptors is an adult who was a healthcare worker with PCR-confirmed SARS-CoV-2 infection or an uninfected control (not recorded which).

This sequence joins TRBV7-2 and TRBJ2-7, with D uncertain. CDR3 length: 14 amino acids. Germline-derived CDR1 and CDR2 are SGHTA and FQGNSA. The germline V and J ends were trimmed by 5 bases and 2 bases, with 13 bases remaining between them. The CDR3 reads CASSKVHEAYEQYF. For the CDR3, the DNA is TGTGCCAGCAGCAAGGTACACGAAGCCTACGAGCAGTACTTC.

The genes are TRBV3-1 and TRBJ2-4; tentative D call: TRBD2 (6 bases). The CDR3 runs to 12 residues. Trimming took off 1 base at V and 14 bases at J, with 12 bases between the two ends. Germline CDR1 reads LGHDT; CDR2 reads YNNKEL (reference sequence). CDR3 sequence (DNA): TGTGCCAGCAGCCAAGCAGGGTCGGGGGAGTACTTC. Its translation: CASSQAGSGEYF.

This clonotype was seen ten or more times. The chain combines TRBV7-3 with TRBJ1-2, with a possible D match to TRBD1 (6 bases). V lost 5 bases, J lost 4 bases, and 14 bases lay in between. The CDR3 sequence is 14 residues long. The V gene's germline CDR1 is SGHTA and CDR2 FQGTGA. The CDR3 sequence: CASSLLGTSYGYTF. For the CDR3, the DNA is TGTGCCAGCAGCCTTCTAGGGACATCCTATGGCTACACCTTC.

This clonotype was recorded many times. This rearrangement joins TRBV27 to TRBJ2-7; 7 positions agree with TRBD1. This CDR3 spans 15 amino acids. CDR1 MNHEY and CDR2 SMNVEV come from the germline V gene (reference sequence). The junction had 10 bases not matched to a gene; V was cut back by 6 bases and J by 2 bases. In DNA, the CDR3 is TGTGCCAGCAGATTGGACAGGACGCTTACCTACGAGCAGTACTTC. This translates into CASRLDRTLTYEQYF.

As DNA, the CDR3 is TGTGCCAGCTCACCAGAGCTTGATACGCAGTATTTT. Translating it yields CASSPELDTQYF. The chain is built from TRBV18 and TRBJ2-3; D not resolved. The CDR3 sequence is 12 residues long. Trimming left V 2 bases short and J 6 bases short, with 6 bases between. Germline V gene data show CDR1 as KGHSH and CDR2 as LQKENI.

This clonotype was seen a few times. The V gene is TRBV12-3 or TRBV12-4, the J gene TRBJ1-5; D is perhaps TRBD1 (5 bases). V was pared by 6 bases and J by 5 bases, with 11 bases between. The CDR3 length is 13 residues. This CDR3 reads CASRTGTHQPQHF. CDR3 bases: TGTGCCAGCAGAACCGGGACCCATCAGCCCCAGCATTTT.

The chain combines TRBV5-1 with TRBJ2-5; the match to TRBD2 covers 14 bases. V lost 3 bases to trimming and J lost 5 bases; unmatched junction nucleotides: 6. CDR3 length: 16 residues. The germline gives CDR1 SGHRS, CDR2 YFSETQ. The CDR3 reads CASSSGTSGSRETQYF. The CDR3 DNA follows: TGCGCCAGCAGCTCCGGGACTAGCGGGAGCCGGGAGACCCAGTACTTC.

For the CDR3, the DNA is TGTGCCAGCAGCCCGAAGAGGGCCGCCGAGACCCAGTACTTC. It is translated as CASSPKRAAETQYF. The chain carries TRBV7-2 and TRBJ2-5, with a possible D match to TRBD2 (5 bases). Per the germline V gene, CDR1 is SGHTA and CDR2 is FQGNSA. Trimming cost V 5 bases and J 5 bases, with 15 bases left between them. CDR3 length: 14 residues.

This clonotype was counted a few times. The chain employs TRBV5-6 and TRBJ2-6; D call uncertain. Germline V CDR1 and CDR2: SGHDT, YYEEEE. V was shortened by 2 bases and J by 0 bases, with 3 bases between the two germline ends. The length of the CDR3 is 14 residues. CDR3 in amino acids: CASSFSSGANVLTF. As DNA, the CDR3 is TGTGCCAGCAGCTTTAGCTCTGGGGCCAACGTCCTGACTTTC.

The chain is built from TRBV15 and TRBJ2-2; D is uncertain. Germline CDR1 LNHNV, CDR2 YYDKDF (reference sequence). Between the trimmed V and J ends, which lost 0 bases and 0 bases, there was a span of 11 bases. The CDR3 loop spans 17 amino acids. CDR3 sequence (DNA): TGTGCCACCAGCAGAGATCTGGTATCCGCGAACACCGGGGAGCTGTTTTTT. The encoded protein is CATSRDLVSANTGELFF.

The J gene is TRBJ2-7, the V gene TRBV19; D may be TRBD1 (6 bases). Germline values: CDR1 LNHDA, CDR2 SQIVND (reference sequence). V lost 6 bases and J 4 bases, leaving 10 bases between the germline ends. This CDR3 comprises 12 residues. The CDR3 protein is CASRAQGYEQYF. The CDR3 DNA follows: TGTGCCAGTAGGGCACAGGGATACGAGCAGTACTTC.

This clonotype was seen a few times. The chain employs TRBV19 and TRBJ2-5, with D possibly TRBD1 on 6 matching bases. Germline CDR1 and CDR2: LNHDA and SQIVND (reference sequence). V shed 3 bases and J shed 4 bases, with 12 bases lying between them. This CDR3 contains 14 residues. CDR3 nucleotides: TGTGCCAGTAGTATCAGGGGTGAGGTAGAGACCCAGTACTTC. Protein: CASSIRGEVETQYF.

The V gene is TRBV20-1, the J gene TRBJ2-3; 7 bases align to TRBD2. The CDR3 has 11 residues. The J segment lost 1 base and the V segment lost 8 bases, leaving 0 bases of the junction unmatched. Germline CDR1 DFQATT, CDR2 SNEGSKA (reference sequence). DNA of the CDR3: TGCAGTCTAGCGGGCACAGATACGCAGTATTTT. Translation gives CSLAGTDTQYF.

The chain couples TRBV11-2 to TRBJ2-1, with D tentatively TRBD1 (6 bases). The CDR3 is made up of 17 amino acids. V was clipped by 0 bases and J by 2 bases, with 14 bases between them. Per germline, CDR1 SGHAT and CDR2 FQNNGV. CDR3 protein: CASSLDWYGTTYNEQFF. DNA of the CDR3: TGTGCCAGCAGCTTAGATTGGTATGGGACAACCTACAATGAGCAGTTCTTC.

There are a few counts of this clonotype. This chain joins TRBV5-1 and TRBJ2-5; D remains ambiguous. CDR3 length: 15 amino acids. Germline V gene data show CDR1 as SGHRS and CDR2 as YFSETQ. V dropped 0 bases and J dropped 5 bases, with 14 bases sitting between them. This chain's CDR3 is CASSLGPDPRETQYF. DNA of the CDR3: TGCGCCAGCAGCTTGGGGCCAGATCCTCGGGAGACCCAGTACTTC.

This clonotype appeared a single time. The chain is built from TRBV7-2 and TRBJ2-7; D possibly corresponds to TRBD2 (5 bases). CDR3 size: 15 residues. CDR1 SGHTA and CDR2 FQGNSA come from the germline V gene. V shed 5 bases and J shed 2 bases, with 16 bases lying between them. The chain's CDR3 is CASSLGRSKTYEQYF. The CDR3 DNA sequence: TGTGCCAGCAGCCTAGGGAGAAGTAAAACCTACGAGCAGTACTTC.

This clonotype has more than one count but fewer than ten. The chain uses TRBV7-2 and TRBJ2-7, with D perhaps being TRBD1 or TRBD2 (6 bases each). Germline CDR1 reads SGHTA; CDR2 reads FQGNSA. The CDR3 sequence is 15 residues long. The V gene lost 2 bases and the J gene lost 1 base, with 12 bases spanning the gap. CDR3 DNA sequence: TGTGCCAGCAGCTTATATGGGGGGCAATCCTACGAGCAGTACTTC. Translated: CASSLYGGQSYEQYF. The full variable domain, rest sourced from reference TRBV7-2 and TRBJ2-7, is GAGVSQSPSNKVTEKGKDVELRCDPISGHTALYWYRQSLGQGLEFLIYFQGNSAPDKSGLPSDRFSAERTGGSVSTLTIQRTQQEDSAVYLCASSLYGGQSYEQYFGPGTRLTVT.

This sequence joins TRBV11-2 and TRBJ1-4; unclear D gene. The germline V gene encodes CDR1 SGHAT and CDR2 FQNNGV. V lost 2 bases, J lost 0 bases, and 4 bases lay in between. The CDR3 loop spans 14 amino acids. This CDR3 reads CASSLSPTNEKLFF. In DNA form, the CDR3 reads TGTGCCAGCAGCTTAAGCCCAACTAATGAAAAACTGTTTTTT. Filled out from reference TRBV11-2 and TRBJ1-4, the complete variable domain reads EAGVAQSPRYKIIEKRQSVAFWCNPISGHATLYWYQQILGQGPKLLIQFQNNGVVDDSQLPKDRFSAERLKGVDSTLKIQPAKLEDSAVYLCASSLSPTNEKLFFGSGTQLSVL.

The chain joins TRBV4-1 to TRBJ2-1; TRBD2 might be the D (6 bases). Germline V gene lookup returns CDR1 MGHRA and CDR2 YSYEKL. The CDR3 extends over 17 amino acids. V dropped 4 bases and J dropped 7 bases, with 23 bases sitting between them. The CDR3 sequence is CASSRDLYSGGLNEQFF. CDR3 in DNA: TGCGCCAGCAGCCGGGATCTATATAGCGGTGGTCTGAATGAGCAGTTCTTC.

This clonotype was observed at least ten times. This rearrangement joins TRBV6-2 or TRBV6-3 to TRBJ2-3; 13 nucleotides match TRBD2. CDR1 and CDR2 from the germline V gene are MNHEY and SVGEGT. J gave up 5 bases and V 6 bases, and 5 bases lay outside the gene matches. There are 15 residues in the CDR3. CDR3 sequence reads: CASSPRLAGGDTQYF. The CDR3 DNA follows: TGTGCCAGCAGCCCCCGACTAGCGGGAGGAGATACGCAGTATTTT.

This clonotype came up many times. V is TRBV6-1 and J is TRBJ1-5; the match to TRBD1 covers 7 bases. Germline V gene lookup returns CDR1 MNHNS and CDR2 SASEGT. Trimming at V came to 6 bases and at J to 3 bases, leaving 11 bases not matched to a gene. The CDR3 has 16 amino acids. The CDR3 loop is CASRTNPGGTNQPQHF. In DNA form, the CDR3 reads TGTGCCAGCAGGACAAATCCAGGGGGAACCAATCAGCCCCAGCATTTT.